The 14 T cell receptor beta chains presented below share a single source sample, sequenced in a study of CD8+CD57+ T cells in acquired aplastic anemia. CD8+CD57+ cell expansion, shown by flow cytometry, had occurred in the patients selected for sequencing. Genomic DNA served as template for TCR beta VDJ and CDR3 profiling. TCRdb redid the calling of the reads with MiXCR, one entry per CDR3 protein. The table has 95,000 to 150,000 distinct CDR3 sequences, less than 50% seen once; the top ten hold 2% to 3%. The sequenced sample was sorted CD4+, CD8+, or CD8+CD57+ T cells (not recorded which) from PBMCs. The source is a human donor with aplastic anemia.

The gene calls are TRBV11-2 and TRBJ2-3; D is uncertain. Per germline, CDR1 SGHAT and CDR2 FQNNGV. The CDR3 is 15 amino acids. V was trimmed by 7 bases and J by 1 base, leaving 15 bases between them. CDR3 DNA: TGTGCCAGCACCTCACCGGTATTACGCACAGATACGCAGTATTTT. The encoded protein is CASTSPVLRTDTQYF.

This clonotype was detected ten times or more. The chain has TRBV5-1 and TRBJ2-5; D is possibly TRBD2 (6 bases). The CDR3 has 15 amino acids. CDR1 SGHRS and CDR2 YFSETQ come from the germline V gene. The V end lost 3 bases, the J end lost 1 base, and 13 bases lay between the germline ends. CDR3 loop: CASSSTGLPQETQYF. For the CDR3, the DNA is TGCGCCAGCAGCTCAACGGGACTCCCCCAAGAGACCCAGTACTTC. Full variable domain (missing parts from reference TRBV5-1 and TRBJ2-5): KAGVTQTPRYLIKTRGQQVTLSCSPISGHRSVSWYQQTPGQGLQFLFEYFSETQRNKGNFPGRFSGRQFSNSRSEMNVSTLELGDSALYLCASSSTGLPQETQYFGPGTRLLVL.

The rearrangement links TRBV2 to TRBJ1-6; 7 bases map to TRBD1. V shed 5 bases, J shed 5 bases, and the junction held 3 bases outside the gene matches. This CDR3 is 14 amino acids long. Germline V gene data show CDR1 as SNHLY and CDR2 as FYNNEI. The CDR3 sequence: CASSYRGNNSPLHF. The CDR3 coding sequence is TGTGCCAGCAGTTACAGGGGCAATAATTCACCCCTCCACTTT.

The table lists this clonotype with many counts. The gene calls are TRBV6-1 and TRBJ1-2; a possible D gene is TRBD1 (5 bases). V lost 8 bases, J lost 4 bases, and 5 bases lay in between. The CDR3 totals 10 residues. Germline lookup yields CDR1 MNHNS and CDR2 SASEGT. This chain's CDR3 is CASDSYGYTF. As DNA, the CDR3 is TGTGCCAGCGACAGCTATGGCTACACCTTC.

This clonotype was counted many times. The CDR3 here is CASSRQGDKKETQYF. CDR3 nucleotide sequence: TGTGCCAGCAGCCGACAGGGAGATAAGAAGGAGACCCAGTACTTC. The chain joins TRBV2 to TRBJ2-5, with 7 bases identical to TRBD1. The length of the CDR3 is 15 residues. CDR1 SNHLY and CDR2 FYNNEI come from the germline V gene. V was clipped by 6 bases and J by 5 bases; unmatched bases: 12.

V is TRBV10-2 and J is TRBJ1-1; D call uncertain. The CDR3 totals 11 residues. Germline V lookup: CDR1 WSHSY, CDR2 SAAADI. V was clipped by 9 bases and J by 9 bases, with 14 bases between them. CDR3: CARDEGGKAFF. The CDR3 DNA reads TGCGCCAGGGACGAAGGTGGAAAAGCTTTCTTT.

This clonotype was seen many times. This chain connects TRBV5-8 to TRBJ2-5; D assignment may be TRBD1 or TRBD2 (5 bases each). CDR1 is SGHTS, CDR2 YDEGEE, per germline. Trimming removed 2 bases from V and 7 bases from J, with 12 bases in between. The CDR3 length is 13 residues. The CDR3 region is CASSLSRGGTQYF. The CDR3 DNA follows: TGTGCCAGCAGCTTATCACGGGGCGGGACCCAGTACTTC.

CDR3 protein: CASSAVWENGELFF. CDR3 sequence (DNA): TGCGCCAGCAGTGCTGTTTGGGAGAACGGGGAGCTGTTTTTT. The chain couples TRBV10-1 to TRBJ2-2, with a tentative D call TRBD2 (5 bases). V lost 4 bases to trimming and J lost 7 bases, with 13 bases between them. The V gene's germline CDR1 is WNHNN and CDR2 SYGVQD (reference sequence). This CDR3 comprises 14 residues.

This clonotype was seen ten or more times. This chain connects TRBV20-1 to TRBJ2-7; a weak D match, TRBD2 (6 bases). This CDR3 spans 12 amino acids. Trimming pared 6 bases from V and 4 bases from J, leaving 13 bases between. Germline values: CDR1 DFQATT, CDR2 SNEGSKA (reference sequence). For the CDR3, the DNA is TGCAGTGCCGCCCCAGGGACTTACGAGCAGTACTTC. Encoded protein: CSAAPGTYEQYF.

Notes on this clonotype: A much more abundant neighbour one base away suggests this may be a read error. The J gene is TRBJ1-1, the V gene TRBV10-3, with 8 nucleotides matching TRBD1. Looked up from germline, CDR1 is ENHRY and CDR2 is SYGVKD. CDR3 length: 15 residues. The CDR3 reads CAISPNRGEFAEASF. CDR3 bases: TGTGCCATCAGCCCTAACAGGGGGGAGTTCGCTGAAGCTTCCTTT.

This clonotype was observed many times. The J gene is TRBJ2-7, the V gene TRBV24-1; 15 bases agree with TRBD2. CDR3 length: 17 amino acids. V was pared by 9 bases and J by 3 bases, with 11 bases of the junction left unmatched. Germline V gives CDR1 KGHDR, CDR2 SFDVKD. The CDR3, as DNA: TGTGCCACCTCACCCGGGACTAGCGGGGGGTTAAACTACGAGCAGTACTTC. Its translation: CATSPGTSGGLNYEQYF.

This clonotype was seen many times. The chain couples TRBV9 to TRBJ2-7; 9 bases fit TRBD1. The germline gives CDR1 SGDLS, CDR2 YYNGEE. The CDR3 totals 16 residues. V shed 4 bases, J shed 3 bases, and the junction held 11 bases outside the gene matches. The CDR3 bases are TGTGCCAGCAGCCCTCCCCCGGGACAGGGTTACTACGAGCAGTACTTC. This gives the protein CASSPPPGQGYYEQYF.

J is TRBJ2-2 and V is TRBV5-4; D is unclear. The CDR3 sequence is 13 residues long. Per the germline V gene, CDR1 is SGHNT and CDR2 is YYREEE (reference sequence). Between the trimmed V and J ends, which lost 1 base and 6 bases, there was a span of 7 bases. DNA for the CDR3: TGTGCCAGCAGCTTGTTAGGGTCCGGGGAGCTGTTTTTT. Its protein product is CASSLLGSGELFF.

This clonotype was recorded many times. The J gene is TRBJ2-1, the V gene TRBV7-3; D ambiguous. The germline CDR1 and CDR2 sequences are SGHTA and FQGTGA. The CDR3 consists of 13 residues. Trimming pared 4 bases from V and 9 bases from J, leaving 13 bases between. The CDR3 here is CASSSPGEREQFF. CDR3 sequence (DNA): TGTGCCAGCAGCTCGCCTGGAGAGCGTGAGCAGTTCTTC.